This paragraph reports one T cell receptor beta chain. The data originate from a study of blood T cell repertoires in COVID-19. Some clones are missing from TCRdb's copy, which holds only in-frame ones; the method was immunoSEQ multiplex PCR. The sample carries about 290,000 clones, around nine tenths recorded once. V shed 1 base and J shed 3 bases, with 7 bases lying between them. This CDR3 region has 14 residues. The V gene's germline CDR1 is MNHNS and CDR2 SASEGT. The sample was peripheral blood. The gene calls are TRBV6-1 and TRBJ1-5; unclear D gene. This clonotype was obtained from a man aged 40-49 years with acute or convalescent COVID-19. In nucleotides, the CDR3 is TGTGCCAGCAGTGAAGGCCAGTTCAATCAGCCCCAGCATTTT. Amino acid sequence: CASSEGQFNQPQHF.